These T cell receptor beta chains were read from a single sample in a study of control samples from healthy donors and cancer patients. Method: immunoSEQ multiplex PCR; TCRdb's copy keeps in-frame clones and lacks some. The sample carries about 150,000 clones, more than 85% recorded once. Sequencing used blood. The receptors here all came from a man aged 25-45 years in good health. Each CDR3 is given with its conserved first and last residue. Each record gives: J gene, D gene, V gene, clone size, CDR3 DNA, CDR3 protein. A D gene is named only where the DNA matches it firmly. Clone size is not always given. Where it is, it says once, few, many or a class for expanded clones.

J: TRBJ1-1; D: NA; V: TRBV14; size: NA; DNA: TGTGCCAGCAGCCGAGCGGATCTTGAAGCTTTCTTT; CDR3: CASSRADLEAFF
J: TRBJ2-1; D: NA; V: TRBV19; size: once; DNA: TGTGCCAGTAGTACCCTTTTAGCAACGGATGAGCAGTTCTTC; CDR3: CASSTLLATDEQFF
J: TRBJ2-2; D: NA; V: TRBV7-7; size: NA; DNA: TGTGCCAGCAGCTTAGATATTGGTAGGGGGAACACCGGGGAGCTGTTTTTT; CDR3: CASSLDIGRGNTGELFF
J: TRBJ2-2; D: TRBD1; V: TRBV9; size: NA; DNA: TGTGCCAGCAGCGTAAGTCAGGGGGCAGGGACCGGGGAGCTGTTTTTT; CDR3: CASSVSQGAGTGELFF
J: TRBJ2-6; D: NA; V: TRBV5-6; size: NA; DNA: TGTGCCAGCAGCTTGGGGACTGGGGCCAACGTCCTGACTTTC; CDR3: CASSLGTGANVLTF
J: TRBJ2-7; D: NA; V: TRBV27; size: NA; DNA: TGTGCCAGCAGACCTGGGGGGTCCTACGAGCAGTACTTC; CDR3: CASRPGGSYEQYF
J: TRBJ2-3; D: TRBD1; V: TRBV7-2; size: NA; DNA: TGTGCCAGCAGCCTCGGGACAGGAGCAGATACGCAGTATTTT; CDR3: CASSLGTGADTQYF
J: TRBJ1-2; D: TRBD1; V: TRBV7-9; size: NA; DNA: TGTGCCAGCAGCTTAGCTACAGGGGCTCCATATGGCTACACCTTC; CDR3: CASSLATGAPYGYTF
J: TRBJ2-2; D: NA; V: TRBV14; size: once; DNA: TGTGCCAGCAGCCCCCGAGGGACCGGGGAGCTGTTTTTT; CDR3: CASSPRGTGELFF
J: TRBJ2-7; D: TRBD1; V: TRBV11-2; size: NA; DNA: TGTGCCAGCAGCTTAGGCCAGGGGGCTCTACCTATCTTGCGCTACGAGCAGTACTTC; CDR3: CASSLGQGALPILRYEQYF
J: TRBJ2-3; D: NA; V: TRBV5-1; size: NA; DNA: TGCGCCAGCAGCCCCGGCGGAGGACCCGGGACAGATACGCAGTATTTT; CDR3: CASSPGGGPGTDTQYF
J: TRBJ1-2; D: TRBD1; V: TRBV3-1/TRBV3-2; size: NA; DNA: TGTGCCAGCAGCCAAGATCGGACAGGTATGAATGGCTACACCTTC; CDR3: CASSQDRTGMNGYTF
J: TRBJ2-7; D: NA; V: TRBV23-1; size: NA; DNA: TGCGCCAGCAGTCAGTGGAGAGGATACGAGCAGTACTTC; CDR3: CASSQWRGYEQYF
J: TRBJ2-7; D: NA; V: TRBV6-1; size: NA; DNA: TGTGCCAGCAGTGACACCCTTTCCTACGAGCAGTACTTC; CDR3: CASSDTLSYEQYF
J: TRBJ1-2; D: TRBD1; V: TRBV2; size: NA; DNA: TGTGCCAGCAGTTTTCAGGGGGCTGGGGATGGCTACACCTTC; CDR3: CASSFQGAGDGYTF
J: TRBJ1-2; D: TRBD1; V: TRBV6-5; size: NA; DNA: TGTGCCAGCATGCCGGGACAGGGCGTCCCCTATGGCTACACCTTC; CDR3: CASMPGQGVPYGYTF
J: TRBJ1-5; D: NA; V: TRBV19; size: NA; DNA: TGTGCCAGTAGTATTTTCGCTAGCAATCAGCCCCAGCATTTT; CDR3: CASSIFASNQPQHF
J: TRBJ2-7; D: TRBD1; V: TRBV28; size: NA; DNA: TGTGCCAGCAGTACTGGACAGGCCTCCTACGAGCAGTACTTC; CDR3: CASSTGQASYEQYF
J: TRBJ1-2; D: TRBD1; V: TRBV9; size: NA; DNA: TGTGCCAGCAGCCAGGGACAGGGCATCTATGGCTACACCTTC; CDR3: CASSQGQGIYGYTF
J: TRBJ2-2; D: NA; V: TRBV5-6; size: NA; DNA: TGTGCCAGCAGCTCGGGACAGAACACCGGGGAGCTGTTTTTT; CDR3: CASSSGQNTGELFF
J: TRBJ1-4; D: NA; V: TRBV6-1; size: NA; DNA: TGTGCCAGCAGTGAAGTCGGGGGTGTTGAAAAACTGTTTTTT; CDR3: CASSEVGGVEKLFF
J: TRBJ1-1; D: NA; V: TRBV27; size: NA; DNA: TGTGCCAGCAGTTTGGCGGGACGGGCTGAAGCTTTCTTT; CDR3: CASSLAGRAEAFF
J: TRBJ2-7; D: NA; V: TRBV27; size: NA; DNA: TGTGCCAGCAGTTTTGGGGGTTCCTACGAGCAGTACTTC; CDR3: CASSFGGSYEQYF
J: TRBJ1-5; D: NA; V: TRBV15; size: once; DNA: TGTGCCACCAGCAGAGATTTAGCGCCCCAGCATTTT; CDR3: CATSRDLAPQHF
J: TRBJ1-5; D: NA; V: TRBV6-5; size: NA; DNA: TGTGCCAGCAGTTCTGATGGGGGATATCAGCCCCAGCATTTT; CDR3: CASSSDGGYQPQHF
J: TRBJ1-2; D: TRBD1; V: TRBV15; size: once; DNA: TGTGCCACCAGCCCCCCCCGGGACAGGGCTATCTATGGCTACACCTTC; CDR3: CATSPPRDRAIYGYTF
J: TRBJ1-1; D: NA; V: TRBV19; size: NA; DNA: TGTGCCAGTAGCCCGGAGGTGGGCTTGATTACTGAAGCTTTCTTT; CDR3: CASSPEVGLITEAFF